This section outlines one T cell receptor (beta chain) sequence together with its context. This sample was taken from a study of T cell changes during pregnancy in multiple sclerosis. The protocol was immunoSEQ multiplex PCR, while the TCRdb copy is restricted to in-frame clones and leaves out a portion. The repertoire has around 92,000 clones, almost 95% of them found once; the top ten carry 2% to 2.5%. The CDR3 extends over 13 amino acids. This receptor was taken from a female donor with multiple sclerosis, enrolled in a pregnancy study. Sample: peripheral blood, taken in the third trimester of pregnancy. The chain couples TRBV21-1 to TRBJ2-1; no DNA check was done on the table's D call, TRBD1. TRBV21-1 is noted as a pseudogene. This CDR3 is CASSQDSYNEQFF. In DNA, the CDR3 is TGTGCCAGCAGCCAGGACAGCTACAATGAGCAGTTCTTC.